This TCR beta chain was identified in a study of OX40 agonist ivuxolimab in advanced cancers. Study summary: Patients received ivuxolimab, an agonistic anti-OX40 (CD134) antibody. Study observations and caveats: Antigen targets of the expanded peripheral T cells went undetermined. Patients who responded partially at 0.1-3.0 mg/kg showed clonal expansion ranking among the lowest. Within 6 weeks, CD4+ and CD8+ blood T cells expanded clonally at 0.1 to 3.0 mg/kg.

In regard to this clone: Antigen unknown.

The repertoire was sequenced with immunoSEQ multiplex PCR; TCRdb's copy has only in-frame clones and lacks some. The sample has under 85,000 clones, less than 90% seen once. The material was CD4+ or CD8+ T cells sorted from blood, obtained in a trial of the OX40 agonist ivuxolimab. The receptor's source is an adult with an advanced solid tumor such as melanoma, head and neck, liver or kidney cancer.

DNA of the CDR3: TGTGCCAGCAGCCCAAACCCCGGGGTCACAGATACGCAGTATTTT. Its protein product is CASSPNPGVTDTQYF. V and J are TRBV9 and TRBJ2-3, with D tentatively TRBD2 (5 bases). The length of the CDR3 is 15 residues. The germline V and J ends were trimmed by 4 bases and 2 bases, with 14 bases remaining between them. Germline CDR1 reads SGDLS; CDR2 reads YYNGEE.